What follows are 21 T cell receptor beta chains derived from one specimen sequenced in a study of cytomegalovirus exposure and HLA in healthy donors. A multiplex PCR was run with 60 Vbeta primers and 13 Jbeta primers. Here immunoSEQ multiplex PCR was the method, and the copy in TCRdb shows in-frame clones only, minus some. The sample includes more than 140,000 clones, roughly four fifths seen only once; the top ten take roughly 3.2%. What was sequenced was PBMCs. Receptors originate from a man between 18 and 35 years old in good health and CMV-seropositive.

CDR3 loop: CASSKGDSRNTEAFF. CDR3 nucleotides: TGCGCCAGCAGCAAGGGGGACAGCCGAAACACTGAAGCTTTCTTT. J is TRBJ1-1 and V is TRBV5-1; 7 bases align to TRBD1. Per the germline V gene, CDR1 is SGHRS and CDR2 is YFSETQ. V was clipped by 4 bases and J by 2 bases; unmatched bases: 8. This CDR3 comprises 15 residues.

The chain links TRBV7-2 to TRBJ1-4, with 11 nucleotides matching TRBD1. V lost 2 bases, J lost 10 bases, and 3 bases stayed unmatched. Germline CDR1 and CDR2: SGHTA and FQGNSA. This CDR3 comprises 14 residues. The CDR3 DNA sequence: TGTGCCAGCAGCTTAAGGGACAGGGGGTCAAAACTGTTTTTT. The encoded protein is CASSLRDRGSKLFF. Supplemented by reference TRBV7-2 and TRBJ1-4, the full variable domain reads GAGVSQSPSNKVTEKGKDVELRCDPISGHTALYWYRQSLGQGLEFLIYFQGNSAPDKSGLPSDRFSAERTGGSVSTLTIQRTQQEDSAVYLCASSLRDRGSKLFFGSGTQLSVL.

The V gene is TRBV7-8, the J gene TRBJ2-2; TRBD1 aligns across 8 bases. J gave up 1 base and V 8 bases, and 3 bases lay outside the gene matches. Germline loops: CDR1 SGHVS, CDR2 FQNEAQ. This CDR3 spans 14 amino acids. CDR3 nucleotides: TGTGCCAGCCTCGGACAGGGGAACACCGGGGAGCTGTTTTTT. Residues: CASLGQGNTGELFF.

The V gene is TRBV28, the J gene TRBJ2-1; 8 bases fit TRBD2. This CDR3 spans 14 amino acids. Germline loops: CDR1 MDHEN, CDR2 SYDVKM. Trimming took 3 bases from V and 9 from J; bases not matched to a gene: 7. CDR3 nucleotide sequence: TGTGCCAGCAGTTTCGCGACTAGCGCAGGTGAGCAGTTCTTC. It translates to CASSFATSAGEQFF.

The V gene is TRBV28, the J gene TRBJ2-3; weak D call: TRBD2 (7 bases). CDR3 length equals 19 residues. Germline values: CDR1 MDHEN, CDR2 SYDVKM. Trimming took 4 bases from V and 6 from J, leaving 29 bases between them. The CDR3 spells CASSSAVFGRGGVGDTQYF. The CDR3 DNA reads TGTGCCAGCAGTTCAGCAGTTTTTGGACGAGGGGGGGTAGGCGATACGCAGTATTTT.

This clone was picked up one time. V gene TRBV7-9 combines with J gene TRBJ1-2; D not certain. The CDR3 sequence is 15 residues long. CDR1 and CDR2 from the germline V gene are SEHNR and FQNEAQ (reference sequence). The V end was cut by 1 base, the J end by 4 bases, with 13 bases between. CDR3 in DNA: TGTGCCAGCAGCTTAGAGTATGCGGTGAGCTATGGCTACACCTTC. Protein: CASSLEYAVSYGYTF.

This clone was recorded once. The chain is built from TRBV6-6 and TRBJ2-1; D is unclear. V was clipped by 2 bases and J by 5 bases, with 13 bases between them. Germline lookup yields CDR1 MNHNY and CDR2 SVGAGI (reference sequence). The CDR3 length is 15 residues. The CDR3 loop is CASSYLGYQNNEQFF. DNA for the CDR3: TGTGCCAGCAGTTACCTCGGGTACCAGAACAATGAGCAGTTCTTC.

The chain carries TRBV7-8 and TRBJ2-7; 12 nucleotides agree with TRBD2. The CDR3 sequence is 15 residues long. In germline, CDR1 is SGHVS, CDR2 FQNEAQ. Losses at the gene ends were 4 bases for V and 3 bases for J; bases not matched to a gene: 4. CDR3 loop: CASSSRLAGDYEQYF. CDR3 DNA sequence: TGTGCCAGCAGCTCGCGACTAGCGGGGGACTACGAGCAGTACTTC.

In nucleotides, the CDR3 is TGCGCCAGCAGCCATGGACAGGTGAGCTCTGGAAACACCATATATTTT. Encoded protein: CASSHGQVSSGNTIYF. This chain connects TRBV5-1 to TRBJ1-3; 7 nucleotides match TRBD1. Trimming took 4 bases from V and 0 from J; bases not matched to a gene: 7. The CDR3 contains 16 residues. The germline V gene encodes CDR1 SGHRS and CDR2 YFSETQ.

The J gene is TRBJ2-1, the V gene TRBV4-1; the D gene is possibly TRBD2 (5 bases). Trimming shortened V by 1 base and J by 4 bases, and 11 bases separated the two germline ends. This CDR3 region has 15 residues. The germline V gene has CDR1 MGHRA and CDR2 YSYEKL. The CDR3 bases are TGCGCCAGCAGCCAAGGAGCGGAAATATACAATGAGCAGTTCTTC. Its translation: CASSQGAEIYNEQFF.

J is TRBJ2-5 and V is TRBV5-1; tentatively, D is TRBD1 (8 bases). Germline CDR1 is SGHRS and CDR2 is YFSETQ. This CDR3 is built from 14 residues. The V end was cut by 4 bases, the J end by 11 bases, with 21 bases between. CDR3 in DNA: TGCGCCAGCAGCCGAACGCAGGGGGCGGGGGAGCAGTACTTC. It codes for CASSRTQGAGEQYF.

Here the CDR3 DNA reads TGTGCCAGCTCACCACCGTGGGACAGTGCCTACAATGAGCAGTTCTTC. Residues: CASSPPWDSAYNEQFF. The V gene is TRBV18, the J gene TRBJ2-1; 7 nucleotides agree with TRBD1. V lost 0 bases, J lost 2 bases, and 4 bases stayed unmatched. From germline, CDR1 is KGHSH and CDR2 LQKENI. The CDR3 has 16 residues.

In its sample, this clone was seen a few times. This sequence joins TRBV6-1 and TRBJ1-1; D is unclear. The germline gives CDR1 MNHNS, CDR2 SASEGT. V was clipped by 1 base and J by 5 bases, with 11 bases between them. The CDR3 is 14 amino acids. The CDR3 sequence is CASSEDPGGTEAFF. CDR3 DNA: TGTGCCAGCAGTGAAGACCCGGGAGGGACTGAAGCTTTCTTT.

This clone was observed a few times. The chain uses TRBV9 and TRBJ2-5; 7 nucleotides match TRBD2. CDR1 and CDR2 (germline): SGDLS, YYNGEE. The length of the CDR3 is 15 residues. With V trimmed by 0 bases and J by 2 bases, 4 bases remained unmatched. The CDR3 here is CASSVDPSGQETQYF. The CDR3 coding sequence is TGTGCCAGCAGCGTAGATCCTAGCGGACAAGAGACCCAGTACTTC. The variable domain in full, completed from reference TRBV9 and TRBJ2-5, reads DSGVTQTPKHLITATGQRVTLRCSPRSGDLSVYWYQQSLDQGLQFLIQYYNGEERAKGNILERFSAQQFPDLHSELNLSSLELGDSALYFCASSVDPSGQETQYFGPGTRLLVL.

The gene calls are TRBV29-1 and TRBJ2-7; TRBD1 aligns across 7 bases. Unmatched junction bases numbered 5, after V lost 6 bases and J lost 0 bases. Per the germline V gene, CDR1 is SQVTM and CDR2 is ANQGSEA. The CDR3 has 13 residues. CDR3 coding DNA: TGCAGCGTCAAAGGGGGCAGCTCCTACGAGCAGTACTTC. Protein product: CSVKGGSSYEQYF.

This chain connects TRBV10-1 to TRBJ1-3; D uncertain. Germline loops: CDR1 WNHNN, CDR2 SYGVQD (reference sequence). Trimming took off 2 bases at V and 3 bases at J, with 14 bases between the two ends. The CDR3 runs to 16 residues. The CDR3 DNA reads TGCGCCAGCAGTGAGGATCGCGGAGAGTTTGGAAACACCATATATTTT. It translates to CASSEDRGEFGNTIYF.

This chain joins TRBV9 and TRBJ2-7; 7 bases agree with TRBD1. The J segment lost 6 bases and the V segment lost 4 bases, leaving 13 bases of the junction unmatched. Germline V lookup: CDR1 SGDLS, CDR2 YYNGEE. The CDR3 has 15 residues. CDR3 DNA: TGTGCCAGCAGCAAACTTACAGGGGCTCCGGGCGAGCAGTACTTC. Translating gives CASSKLTGAPGEQYF.

V and J are TRBV27 and TRBJ1-2; 7 positions agree with TRBD1. Germline V lookup: CDR1 MNHEY, CDR2 SMNVEV (reference sequence). With V trimmed by 5 bases and J by 4 bases, 16 bases remained unmatched. The CDR3 has 17 amino acids. The CDR3 sequence is CASSPGTATRVLYGYTF. The DNA for the CDR3 is TGTGCCAGCAGTCCCGGGACAGCGACCAGAGTTCTCTATGGCTACACCTTC.

This chain uses TRBV5-6 with TRBJ1-1; 7 positions match TRBD1. After removal of 2 bases from V and 1 base from J, the junction contained 8 bases not matched to a gene. The germline V gene encodes CDR1 SGHDT and CDR2 YYEEEE. The length of the CDR3 is 16 residues. CDR3 in amino acids: CASSLPPGTANTEAFF. CDR3 in DNA: TGTGCCAGCAGCTTACCCCCCGGGACAGCGAACACTGAAGCTTTCTTT. Together with reference TRBV5-6 and TRBJ1-1, the CDR3 gives the full variable domain: DAGVTQSPTHLIKTRGQQVTLRCSPKSGHDTVSWYQQALGQGPQFIFQYYEEEERQRGNFPDRFSGHQFPNYSSELNVNALLLGDSALYLCASSLPPGTANTEAFFGQGTRLTVV.

The chain joins TRBV12-5 to TRBJ2-2; D is unclear. Germline assignment: CDR1 LGHNT and CDR2 FRNRAP. The CDR3 is 11 amino acids. Trimming removed 3 bases from V and 8 bases from J, with 4 bases in between. The CDR3 reads CASGFLGELFF. CDR3 nucleotides: TGTGCTAGTGGTTTCCTGGGGGAGCTGTTTTTT.

The CDR3 coding sequence is TGTGCCAGCAGCTTAGCAGGGACTAGCTTCCCCTACGAGCAGTACTTC. Its translation is CASSLAGTSFPYEQYF. J is TRBJ2-7 and V is TRBV11-2; 9 bases are shared with TRBD2. J was trimmed by 2 bases and V by 1 base; bases with no gene match: 6. There are 16 residues in the CDR3. Germline assignment: CDR1 SGHAT and CDR2 FQNNGV.